Shown below are 26 T cell receptor beta chains from a single sample sequenced in a study of T cell repertoires in cytomegalovirus infection. TCRdb redid the calling of the reads with MiXCR, one entry per CDR3 protein. The repertoire has approximately 25,000 distinct CDR3 sequences, roughly a fifth of them found once; the top ten carry approximately 81%. These TCRs' antigens remain unknown. The input for sequencing was CD8+ T cells from cultured PBMCs, taken from culture after CMV antigen stimulation. These receptors were collected from a human donor in good health (CMV status not recorded). Some clones in this sample may be carry-over from other donors' samples.

This chain links TRBV3-1 with TRBJ1-3; perhaps TRBD1 as D (5 bases). CDR3 length equals 15 residues. The V end lost 1 base, the J end lost 7 bases, and 14 bases lay between the germline ends. Germline CDR1 and CDR2: LGHDT and YNNKEL (reference sequence). This CDR3 reads CASSQAGRVGNTIYF. As DNA, the CDR3 is TGTGCCAGCAGCCAAGCCGGCAGGGTCGGTAACACCATATATTTT.

This clonotype has only a few counts. The genes are TRBV7-2 and TRBJ2-7; D possibly corresponds to TRBD1 (5 bases). V lost 1 base to trimming and J lost 5 bases, with 12 bases between them. This CDR3 is 14 amino acids long. Germline V gene sequence: CDR1 SGHTA, CDR2 FQGNSA. CDR3 residues: CASSLVGRVNEQYF. The CDR3 DNA is TGTGCCAGCAGCTTAGTGGGCAGGGTGAACGAGCAGTACTTC.

The rearrangement uses TRBV29-1 and TRBJ1-4; D gene ambiguous. The germline gives CDR1 SQVTM, CDR2 ANQGSEA. There are 11 residues in the CDR3. Deletions cut 7 bases from V and 4 bases from J, with 7 bases between. The CDR3 region is CSGASNEKLFF. CDR3 in DNA: TGCAGCGGTGCGAGTAATGAAAAACTGTTTTTT. The variable domain in full, with the rest retrieved from reference TRBV29-1 and TRBJ1-4, is SAVISQKPSRDICQRGTSLTIQCQVDSQVTMMFWYRQQPGQSLTLIATANQGSEATYESGFVIDKFPISRPNLTFSTLTVSNMSPEDSSIYLCSGASNEKLFFGSGTQLSVL.

The V gene is TRBV5-6, the J gene TRBJ2-2; no reliable D call. Between the trimmed V and J ends, which lost 3 bases and 2 bases, there was a span of 26 bases. The CDR3 has 20 amino acids. The germline CDR1 and CDR2 sequences are SGHDT and YYEEEE. The CDR3 DNA follows: TGTGCCAGCAGCTCCCTATTGTACCGACCGCCGGGCCAAAACACCGGGGAGCTGTTTTTT. This encodes CASSSLLYRPPGQNTGELFF.

The chain couples TRBV6-5 to TRBJ2-7; D unresolved. CDR1 and CDR2 (germline): MNHEY, SVGAGI. V was shortened by 4 bases and J by 5 bases, with 6 bases between the two germline ends. There are 11 residues in the CDR3. CDR3 loop: CASSLAHEQYF. CDR3 coding DNA: TGTGCCAGCAGTTTAGCTCACGAGCAGTACTTC.

Only a few counts were recorded for this clonotype. The chain employs TRBV15 and TRBJ2-2; perhaps TRBD2 as D (7 bases). The CDR3 loop spans 16 amino acids. V was pared by 1 base and J by 5 bases, with 14 bases between. Germline V CDR1 and CDR2: LNHNV, YYDKDF (reference sequence). The CDR3 bases are TGTGCCACCAGCAGAGTACGGGGGGCCGGTACCGGGGAGCTGTTTTTT. Its protein is CATSRVRGAGTGELFF. Full variable domain (remainder filled in from reference TRBV15 and TRBJ2-2): DAMVIQNPRYQVTQFGKPVTLSCSQTLNHNVMYWYQQKSSQAPKLLFHYYDKDFNNEADTPDNFQSRRPNTSFCFLDIRSPGLGDTAMYLCATSRVRGAGTGELFFGEGSRLTVL.

This clonotype turned up a few times. The chain carries TRBV11-3 and TRBJ2-7; a weak D match, TRBD2 (6 bases). The CDR3 totals 18 residues. The ends were cut back, 5 bases at V and 3 bases at J, with 26 bases in the middle. Germline lookup yields CDR1 SGHNT and CDR2 YENEEA. The CDR3 DNA reads as TGTGCCAGCAGCCCCCAGAGGGTCTCGGACTACCCCATCTACGAGCAGTACTTC. This sequence encodes CASSPQRVSDYPIYEQYF.

This chain joins TRBV2 and TRBJ2-3, with TRBD2 matching over 8 bases. The CDR3 spans 14 residues. J was trimmed by 3 bases and V by 5 bases; bases with no gene match: 4. Germline values: CDR1 SNHLY, CDR2 FYNNEI. The CDR3 nucleotides read TGTGCCAGCAGTAGTGAGCGGGGGACAGATACGCAGTATTTT. It translates to CASSSERGTDTQYF.

This clonotype is large within its sample. This chain uses TRBV4-3 with TRBJ2-7; either TRBD1 or TRBD2 may fit D (5 bases each). The CDR3 has 16 amino acids. In germline, CDR1 is LGHNA, CDR2 YSLEER. Trimming took 3 bases from V and 7 from J, leaving 22 bases between them. CDR3 region: CASSQTPDILWGEQYF. For the CDR3, the DNA is TGCGCCAGCAGCCAGACTCCGGACATCCTATGGGGGGAGCAGTACTTC.

V usage is TRBV7-2 and J usage is TRBJ2-1; 9 nucleotides line up with TRBD2. CDR1 is SGHTA, CDR2 FQGNSA, per germline. CDR3 size: 14 residues. The trim removed 6 bases at V and 2 bases at J, leaving 2 bases unmatched. CDR3 coding DNA: TGTGCCAGCAGGCGCGGGGGGGCCTACAATGAGCAGTTCTTC. Translated: CASRRGGAYNEQFF.

J is TRBJ1-1 and V is TRBV7-8; no clear D. Germline lookup yields CDR1 SGHVS and CDR2 FQNEAQ. Trimming took 3 bases from V and 0 from J, leaving 8 bases between them. The CDR3 runs to 14 residues. CDR3 nucleotides: TGTGCCAGCAGCTTGAGACTGATGAACACTGAAGCTTTCTTT. Translated, it gives CASSLRLMNTEAFF.

V and J are TRBV5-6 and TRBJ2-1, with D perhaps matching TRBD2 (6 bases). CDR3 size: 17 residues. Looked up from germline, CDR1 is SGHDT and CDR2 is YYEEEE. The ends were cut back, 0 bases at V and 1 base at J, with 14 bases in the middle. Here the CDR3 DNA reads TGTGCCAGCAGCTTGGGGTACGGGAGCGGGTCCTACAATGAGCAGTTCTTC. This sequence encodes CASSLGYGSGSYNEQFF.

The chain employs TRBV7-9 and TRBJ2-1, with D possibly matching TRBD2 (6 bases). There are 16 residues in the CDR3. The V end was cut by 1 base, the J end by 12 bases, with 22 bases between. Per germline, CDR1 SEHNR and CDR2 FQNEAQ (reference sequence). The CDR3 sequence is CASSLGVTGGMRGQFF. The CDR3 DNA reads TGTGCCAGCAGCTTAGGGGTAACAGGCGGGATGAGGGGGCAGTTCTTC.

This clonotype was counted between two and nine times. Here the CDR3 DNA reads TGTGCCACCAGCAGAGATCTTGCCAGCTCCTACGAGCAGTACTTC. Encoded protein: CATSRDLASSYEQYF. This chain links TRBV15 with TRBJ2-7; the D is unclear. Germline V gene data show CDR1 as LNHNV and CDR2 as YYDKDF (reference sequence). The CDR3 consists of 15 residues. V lost 0 bases and J 0 bases, leaving 9 bases between the germline ends.

The chain employs TRBV6-2 or TRBV6-3 and TRBJ1-1, with a possible D match to TRBD1 (5 bases). This CDR3 is built from 17 residues. Between the trimmed V and J ends, which lost 3 bases and 6 bases, there was a span of 23 bases. The V gene's germline CDR1 is MNHEY and CDR2 SVGEGT. Written as DNA, the CDR3 is TGTGCCAGCAGTTATTCTCGACAGTCCGCACGATTTTCTGAAGCTTTCTTT. This encodes CASSYSRQSARFSEAFF.

This clonotype was seen once. V and J are TRBV28 and TRBJ1-6, with a weak D call TRBD1 (5 bases). Trimming cost V 9 bases and J 8 bases, with 17 bases left between them. CDR3 size: 14 residues. The germline gives CDR1 MDHEN, CDR2 SYDVKM. CDR3 bases: TGTGCCAGTCTGGCCCGGGGCCGGGATTCACCCCTCCACTTT. This encodes CASLARGRDSPLHF.

At least ten counts were recorded for this clonotype. This chain joins TRBV6-6 and TRBJ2-1; possible D gene TRBD2, 5 bases. Per germline, CDR1 MNHNY and CDR2 SVGAGI (reference sequence). Trimming pared 11 bases from V and 10 bases from J, leaving 9 bases between. The CDR3 loop spans 9 amino acids. CDR3 sequence reads: CAAGLEQFF. The CDR3 coding sequence is TGTGCCGCCGGACTGGAGCAGTTCTTC.

DNA of the CDR3: TGTGCCAGCAGCTTAGTAGCCGTCCCCTATGGCTACACCTTC. It codes for CASSLVAVPYGYTF. J is TRBJ1-2 and V is TRBV11-2; no clear D gene. The CDR3 is made up of 14 amino acids. Trimming removed 1 base at V and 4 bases at J, with 10 bases between. The V gene's germline CDR1 is SGHAT and CDR2 FQNNGV.

This clonotype appeared a few times. The gene calls are TRBV29-1 and TRBJ1-1, with 10 bases lining up with TRBD1. This CDR3 comprises 17 residues. The germline V gene has CDR1 SQVTM and CDR2 ANQGSEA. V lost 7 bases, J lost 5 bases, and 19 bases stayed unmatched. The CDR3 DNA follows: TGCAGCGCCCGAGCGCGGGGGGACAGGGGAATAGGGACTGAAGCTTTCTTT. It yields the protein CSARARGDRGIGTEAFF.

This clonotype was detected many times. The chain's CDR3 is CASSSHALAGDHTGELFF. The CDR3 nucleotides are TGTGCCAGCAGCAGTCACGCGCTAGCGGGGGACCACACCGGGGAGCTGTTTTTT. This sequence joins TRBV7-2 and TRBJ2-2; TRBD2 agrees at 10 bases. CDR1 is SGHTA and CDR2 is FQGNSA in the germline V gene. J gave up 3 bases and V 5 bases, and 12 bases lay outside the gene matches. This CDR3 region has 18 residues.

This clonotype was observed a handful of times. CDR3 DNA sequence: TGTGCCAGCAGCGCTTTCCCGGGACAGGTGTCTTTCTCCGAGCAGTACTTC. Its translation is CASSAFPGQVSFSEQYF. The V and J genes are TRBV7-9 and TRBJ2-7; 8 bases are shared with TRBD1. This CDR3 is built from 17 residues. In germline, CDR1 is SEHNR, CDR2 FQNEAQ (reference sequence). V lost 5 bases to trimming and J lost 6 bases; unmatched junction nucleotides: 18. Full variable domain (missing parts from reference TRBV7-9 and TRBJ2-7): DTGVSQNPRHKITKRGQNVTFRCDPISEHNRLYWYRQTLGQGPEFLTYFQNEAQLEKSRLLSDRFSAERPKGSFSTLEIQRTEQGDSAMYLCASSAFPGQVSFSEQYFGPGTRLTVT.

J is TRBJ2-7 and V is TRBV29-1; 7 bases map to TRBD2. CDR1 and CDR2 from the germline V gene are SQVTM and ANQGSEA. The CDR3 is 14 residues long. V dropped 0 bases and J dropped 2; count of bases not matched to a gene: 4. CDR3 protein: CSVEDRTSTYEQYF. The CDR3 region has the DNA TGCAGCGTTGAAGATAGGACTAGTACCTACGAGCAGTACTTC.

J is TRBJ2-1 and V is TRBV7-9; 7 bases agree with TRBD2. The V and J ends lost 4 bases and 1 base, in that order; junction bases with no gene match: 1. This CDR3 region has 14 residues. Germline V lookup: CDR1 SEHNR, CDR2 FQNEAQ (reference sequence). The CDR3 DNA sequence: TGTGCCAGCAGCTCTAGCGGATCCTACAATGAGCAGTTCTTC. It codes for CASSSSGSYNEQFF. Looking up the rest from reference TRBV7-9 and TRBJ2-1 gives the full variable domain: DTGVSQNPRHKITKRGQNVTFRCDPISEHNRLYWYRQTLGQGPEFLTYFQNEAQLEKSRLLSDRFSAERPKGSFSTLEIQRTEQGDSAMYLCASSSSGSYNEQFFGPGTRLTVL.

This chain links TRBV9 with TRBJ2-7; TRBD2 aligns across 7 bases. With V trimmed by 4 bases and J by 3 bases, 10 bases remained unmatched. CDR3 size: 15 residues. Germline V gene data show CDR1 as SGDLS and CDR2 as YYNGEE. The CDR3 DNA sequence: TGTGCCAGCAGCCCGAGCGGGGAGGGCAACTACGAGCAGTACTTC. This codes for CASSPSGEGNYEQYF.

The chain employs TRBV7-2 and TRBJ1-5, with unresolved D. This CDR3 is 13 amino acids long. CDR1 and CDR2 from the germline V gene are SGHTA and FQGNSA. V lost 5 bases and J lost 0, with 5 bases in between. CDR3 amino acids: CASSPFSNQPQHF. The CDR3 DNA reads as TGTGCCAGCAGCCCTTTTAGCAATCAGCCCCAGCATTTT. The variable domain in full, completed from reference TRBV7-2 and TRBJ1-5, reads GAGVSQSPSNKVTEKGKDVELRCDPISGHTALYWYRQSLGQGLEFLIYFQGNSAPDKSGLPSDRFSAERTGGSVSTLTIQRTQQEDSAVYLCASSPFSNQPQHFGDGTRLSIL.

In its sample, this clonotype was seen a few times. The rearrangement uses TRBV6-2 or TRBV6-3 and TRBJ1-1, with no clear D. This CDR3 is built from 12 residues. Germline V gene sequence: CDR1 MNHEY, CDR2 SVGEGT. The V gene lost 2 bases and the J gene lost 10 bases, with 11 bases spanning the gap. CDR3 in amino acids: CASSYPGAGAFF. CDR3 DNA: TGTGCCAGCAGTTACCCAGGTGCTGGAGCTTTCTTT.